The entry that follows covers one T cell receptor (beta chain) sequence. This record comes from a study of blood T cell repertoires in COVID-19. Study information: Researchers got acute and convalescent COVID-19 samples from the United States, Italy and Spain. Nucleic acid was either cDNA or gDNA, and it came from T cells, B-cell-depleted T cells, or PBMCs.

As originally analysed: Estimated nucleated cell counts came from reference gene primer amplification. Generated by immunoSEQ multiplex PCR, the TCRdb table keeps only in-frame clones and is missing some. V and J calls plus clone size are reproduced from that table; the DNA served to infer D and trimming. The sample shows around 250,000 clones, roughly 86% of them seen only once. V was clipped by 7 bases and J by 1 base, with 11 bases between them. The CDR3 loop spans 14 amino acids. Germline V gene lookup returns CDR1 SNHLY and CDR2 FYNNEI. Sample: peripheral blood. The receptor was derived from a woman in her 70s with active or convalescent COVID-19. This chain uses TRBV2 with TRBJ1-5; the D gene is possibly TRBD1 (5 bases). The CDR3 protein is CASKGRVSNQPQHF. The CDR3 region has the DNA TGTGCCAGCAAGGGCAGGGTGAGCAATCAGCCCCAGCATTTT.